Listed here are 22 T cell receptor beta chains from one sample, sequenced in a study of vaccination and CD4 T cells after COVID-19. What these receptors recognize is not known. At the Johns Hopkins FTIC core, DNA taken from cultured CD4+ T cells was sequenced by way of the Oncomine TCR Beta short-read assay. TCRdb itself ran the PCR reads through MiXCR, one entry per CDR3 protein. This sample has fewer than 5,000 distinct CDR3 sequences, with more than 75% found just once. The treatment denotes: roughly 11-day PBMC culture with coronavirus spike peptide pools or control peptides (ViraFEST assay). Sequenced material: CD4+ T cells from blood, cultured in vitro. Receptor source: a human donor who had recovered from COVID-19.

The rearrangement uses TRBV12-3 or TRBV12-4 and TRBJ1-2, with D perhaps matching TRBD1 (5 bases). The CDR3 runs to 16 residues. The germline V and J ends were trimmed by 5 bases and 2 bases, with 18 bases remaining between them. The CDR3 sequence: CASSPRAGRRNYGYTF. CDR3 nucleotides: TGTGCCAGCAGTCCCCGGGCGGGACGAAGGAACTATGGCTACACCTTC.

The chain couples TRBV7-2 to TRBJ2-5; D is possibly TRBD1 (6 bases). The germline gives CDR1 SGHTA, CDR2 FQGNSA. V lost 4 bases and J lost 3, with 9 bases in between. This CDR3 comprises 13 residues. The CDR3 region is CASSYNREETQYF. In DNA, the CDR3 is TGTGCCAGCAGCTACAACAGGGAAGAGACCCAGTACTTC.

This clonotype has more than one count but fewer than ten. The chain has TRBV20-1 and TRBJ1-2, with D hard to call. Trimming removed 0 bases from V and 0 bases from J, with 5 bases in between. The CDR3 is made up of 13 amino acids. CDR1 is DFQATT and CDR2 is SNEGSKA in the germline V gene (reference sequence). The CDR3 DNA reads TGCAGTGCTAGAGATAGCACTAACTATGGCTACACCTTC. Its protein is CSARDSTNYGYTF.

The rearrangement uses TRBV7-9 and TRBJ2-2; D tentatively fits TRBD1 or TRBD2 (6 bases each). This CDR3 region has 16 residues. V lost 1 base to trimming and J lost 6 bases, with 15 bases between them. The germline CDR1 and CDR2 sequences are SEHNR and FQNEAQ (reference sequence). The CDR3 DNA reads TGTGCCAGCAGCTTAGAAGTCGGGGGCATATCCGGGGAGCTGTTTTTT. Its protein product is CASSLEVGGISGELFF.

J is TRBJ2-5 and V is TRBV20-1; TRBD2 might be the D (8 bases). Trimming took 6 bases from V and 2 from J, leaving 22 bases between them. The germline CDR1 and CDR2 sequences are DFQATT and SNEGSKA (reference sequence). This CDR3 has 16 amino acids. As DNA, the CDR3 is TGCAGTGCCGTTAAGGGGGCTAGCGGGTTTCAAGAGACCCAGTACTTC. Amino acid sequence: CSAVKGASGFQETQYF.

This chain connects TRBV4-2 to TRBJ2-1; 8 bases match TRBD2. Per germline, CDR1 LGHNA and CDR2 YNFKEQ. V shed 0 bases, J shed 4 bases, and the junction held 5 bases outside the gene matches. The CDR3 totals 16 residues. The CDR3 DNA sequence: TGTGCCAGCAGCCAAGAGGGACTAGTAAATTACAATGAGCAGTTCTTC. This translates into CASSQEGLVNYNEQFF.

The rearrangement joins TRBV2 to TRBJ1-1; possible D gene TRBD1, 5 bases. Trimming pared 11 bases from V and 4 bases from J, leaving 17 bases between. This CDR3 contains 13 residues. Germline assignment: CDR1 SNHLY and CDR2 FYNNEI. CDR3 region: CAPSRERGTEAFF. The CDR3 nucleotides are TGTGCCCCTTCCAGGGAGAGGGGCACTGAAGCTTTCTTT.

The chain combines TRBV4-3 with TRBJ1-2; D unclear. V was shortened by 4 bases and J by 4 bases, with 10 bases between the two germline ends. CDR3 length: 13 residues. Germline V lookup: CDR1 LGHNA, CDR2 YSLEER. The CDR3 nucleotides read TGCGCCAGCAGCCGCGGCCTCCCCTATGGCTACACCTTC. This sequence encodes CASSRGLPYGYTF.

The chain links TRBV5-4 to TRBJ1-1; D not certain. The CDR3 consists of 11 residues. From germline, CDR1 is SGHNT and CDR2 YYREEE (reference sequence). V was trimmed by 4 bases and J by 6 bases, leaving 7 bases between them. CDR3 DNA sequence: TGTGCCAGCAGCCGCAAGTCTGAAGCTTTCTTT. This translates into CASSRKSEAFF.

This clonotype was recorded once. V is TRBV12-3 or TRBV12-4 and J is TRBJ1-5; 9 nucleotides match TRBD1. CDR3 length: 14 residues. The junction had 3 bases not matched to a gene; V was cut back by 3 bases and J by 6 bases. CDR3 amino acids: CASSFGTGSQPQHF. In nucleotides, the CDR3 is TGTGCCAGCAGTTTTGGGACAGGGAGTCAGCCCCAGCATTTT.

The rearrangement uses TRBV20-1 and TRBJ1-3; the D is unclear. The CDR3 sequence is 15 residues long. Germline V gene data show CDR1 as DFQATT and CDR2 as SNEGSKA (reference sequence). With 0 bases removed from V and 0 bases from J, the gap between germline ends came to 9 bases. The CDR3 loop reads CSARDRTSSGNTIYF. As DNA, the CDR3 is TGCAGTGCTAGAGATAGGACGAGCTCTGGAAACACCATATATTTT.

The gene calls are TRBV20-1 and TRBJ2-3, with TRBD2 matching over 9 bases. The CDR3 length is 15 residues. Per germline, CDR1 DFQATT and CDR2 SNEGSKA (reference sequence). V was pared by 5 bases and J by 5 bases, with 11 bases of the junction left unmatched. The CDR3 reads CSALNVRGREDTQYF. In DNA, the CDR3 is TGCAGTGCTCTGAACGTACGCGGGAGGGAAGATACGCAGTATTTT.

This chain links TRBV20-1 with TRBJ2-5; D unclear. Germline V gene lookup returns CDR1 DFQATT and CDR2 SNEGSKA (reference sequence). V lost 5 bases and J 5 bases, leaving 15 bases between the germline ends. CDR3 length: 13 amino acids. CDR3 sequence (DNA): TGCAGTGCTGCCCCCACGGTAGGCGAGACCCAGTACTTC. Encoded protein: CSAAPTVGETQYF.

The sample holds one count of this clonotype. The chain combines TRBV30 with TRBJ1-5; D unclear. Germline V gene lookup returns CDR1 GTSNPN and CDR2 SVGIG (reference sequence). The CDR3 covers 13 residues. V lost 1 base, J lost 7 bases, and 11 bases lay in between. The chain's CDR3 is CAWSEHGTQPQHF. The CDR3 region has the DNA TGTGCCTGGAGTGAACATGGAACCCAGCCCCAGCATTTT.

The V call is TRBV29-1, the J call TRBJ2-3; D is possibly TRBD1 (5 bases). Trimming removed 3 bases at V and 4 bases at J, with 11 bases between. Germline V gene lookup returns CDR1 SQVTM and CDR2 ANQGSEA. The CDR3 is 13 residues long. CDR3 in amino acids: CSVDKGLPDTQYF. In DNA, the CDR3 is TGCAGCGTTGACAAGGGGCTGCCAGATACGCAGTATTTT.

The chain uses TRBV19 and TRBJ2-3, with 7 bases aligning to TRBD2. The CDR3 is 15 residues long. CDR1 and CDR2 (germline): LNHDA, SQIVND (reference sequence). V shed 4 bases and J 6 bases; nucleotides not matched to a gene: 10. In nucleotides, the CDR3 is TGTGCCAGTAGTACGAGACCGGTGGGGGGGGATACGCAGTATTTT. The encoded protein is CASSTRPVGGDTQYF. Combining the CDR3 with reference TRBV19 and TRBJ2-3 gives the whole variable domain DGGITQSPKYLFRKEGQNVTLSCEQNLNHDAMYWYRQDPGQGLRLIYYSQIVNDFQKGDIAEGYSVSREKKESFPLTVTSAQKNPTAFYLCASSTRPVGGDTQYFGPGTRLTVL.

The chain is built from TRBV20-1 and TRBJ2-7, with D tentatively TRBD1 (5 bases). This CDR3 has 12 residues. Trimming left V 3 bases short and J 6 bases short, with 12 bases between. The V gene's germline CDR1 is DFQATT and CDR2 SNEGSKA (reference sequence). The CDR3 sequence: CSARDPGREQYF. The DNA of the CDR3 is TGCAGTGCTAGGGACCCAGGGCGCGAGCAGTACTTC.

This clonotype was counted only a few times. The chain is built from TRBV20-1 and TRBJ1-2, with D uncertain. Germline CDR1 is DFQATT and CDR2 is SNEGSKA (reference sequence). The V end lost 1 base, the J end lost 8 bases, and 17 bases lay between the germline ends. The CDR3 contains 14 residues. The CDR3 DNA reads TGCAGTGCTAGAGGGGGTAGGGAGATTGTGGGCTACACCTTC. It specifies CSARGGREIVGYTF.

The rearrangement joins TRBV29-1 to TRBJ1-1; D gene unclear. This CDR3 has 14 amino acids. The germline V and J ends were trimmed by 5 bases and 3 bases, with 16 bases remaining between them. The germline V gene encodes CDR1 SQVTM and CDR2 ANQGSEA. The CDR3 region is CSVMEGWAYTEAFF. CDR3 bases: TGCAGCGTTATGGAGGGCTGGGCGTACACTGAAGCTTTCTTT. Combining the CDR3 with reference TRBV29-1 and TRBJ1-1 gives the whole variable domain SAVISQKPSRDICQRGTSLTIQCQVDSQVTMMFWYRQQPGQSLTLIATANQGSEATYESGFVIDKFPISRPNLTFSTLTVSNMSPEDSSIYLCSVMEGWAYTEAFFGQGTRLTVV.

V usage is TRBV7-9 and J usage is TRBJ2-5; either TRBD1 or TRBD2 may fit D (5 bases each). Germline V gene lookup returns CDR1 SEHNR and CDR2 FQNEAQ (reference sequence). The CDR3 consists of 13 residues. V was pared by 2 bases and J by 5 bases, with 9 bases between. The CDR3 protein is CASSLSGAETQYF. The CDR3 region has the DNA TGTGCCAGCAGCTTATCCGGGGCGGAGACCCAGTACTTC.

This chain joins TRBV6-1 and TRBJ1-6; a weak D match, TRBD1 (5 bases). This CDR3 comprises 13 residues. Per germline, CDR1 MNHNS and CDR2 SASEGT. Between the trimmed V and J ends, which lost 7 bases and 7 bases, there was a span of 11 bases. The CDR3 is CASNGGGNSPLHF. The DNA of the CDR3 is TGTGCCAGCAACGGGGGAGGCAATTCACCCCTCCACTTT.

J is TRBJ1-1 and V is TRBV12-3 or TRBV12-4; D may be TRBD1 (6 bases). The V end lost 6 bases, the J end lost 6 bases, and 14 bases lay between the germline ends. CDR3 size: 13 residues. The CDR3 sequence: CASSLIAGAEAFF. The DNA of the CDR3 is TGTGCCAGCAGCCTGATCGCAGGGGCTGAAGCTTTCTTT.